Described below is a single T cell receptor (beta chain) sequence and its context. Using its own MiXCR run on the 5' RACE reads, TCRdb lists one record per CDR3 protein. This table holds a few hundred thousand distinct CDR3 sequences, approximately 19% found once. This CDR3 contains 15 residues. Germline V lookup: CDR1 LNHDA, CDR2 SQIVND (reference sequence). The V and J ends lost 8 bases and 0 bases, in that order; junction bases with no gene match: 8. The data stem from a study of T-cell memory formation after mild COVID-19. Sequences were obtained from PBMCs or a T cell subset sorted from them (not recorded which). The chain employs TRBV19 and TRBJ2-3, with 7 bases identical to TRBD2. The source is a young man who had mild COVID-19 (a few samples of this study predate the infection). Cell type and time point are not known. The CDR3 region is CASRGEGLSTDTQYF. CDR3 sequence (DNA): TGTGCCAGTCGTGGGGAGGGGCTGAGCACAGATACGCAGTATTTT.